Listed here are 24 T cell receptor beta chains from one sample, sequenced in a study of T cell changes during pregnancy in multiple sclerosis. The method was immunoSEQ multiplex PCR; TCRdb's version includes in-frame clones alone and lacks a portion of them. Here the sample spans 100,000 or so clones, around 90% being singletons. This sample comprised peripheral blood, obtained in the second trimester of pregnancy. These TCRs come from a female donor with multiple sclerosis, enrolled in a pregnancy study.

This chain connects TRBV19 to TRBJ1-5; 8 bases match TRBD1. Looked up from germline, CDR1 is LNHDA and CDR2 is SQIVND (reference sequence). V shed 6 bases, J shed 0 bases, and the junction held 13 bases outside the gene matches. This CDR3 comprises 18 residues. The CDR3 DNA reads as TGTGCCAGTAGGAGAGGGACAGGTGGAGATTATAGCAATCAGCCCCAGCATTTT. Translating it yields CASRRGTGGDYSNQPQHF.

This clone came up once. The rearrangement links TRBV19 to TRBJ2-1; TRBD2 is a possible D gene (6 bases). Trimming stripped 6 bases from V and 6 bases from J, with 12 bases between. Germline V gene sequence: CDR1 LNHDA, CDR2 SQIVND (reference sequence). The CDR3 totals 13 residues. This chain's CDR3 is CASSMGGGNEQFF. CDR3 bases: TGTGCCAGTAGCATGGGAGGAGGCAATGAGCAGTTCTTC. Using reference TRBV19 and TRBJ2-1 for the parts outside the CDR3, the full variable domain is DGGITQSPKYLFRKEGQNVTLSCEQNLNHDAMYWYRQDPGQGLRLIYYSQIVNDFQKGDIAEGYSVSREKKESFPLTVTSAQKNPTAFYLCASSMGGGNEQFFGPGTRLTVL.

There are a few counts of this clone. The rearrangement uses TRBV9 and TRBJ1-2; a weak D match, TRBD1 (5 bases). The germline V gene encodes CDR1 SGDLS and CDR2 YYNGEE. The CDR3 extends over 14 amino acids. V was shortened by 2 bases and J by 0 bases, with 8 bases between the two germline ends. CDR3 in DNA: TGTGCCAGCAGCGTCGACAGTCCTAACTATGGCTACACCTTC. It translates to CASSVDSPNYGYTF.

The chain links TRBV6-1 to TRBJ1-2; D is uncertain. Germline V gene sequence: CDR1 MNHNS, CDR2 SASEGT. The length of the CDR3 is 14 residues. Trimming stripped 2 bases from V and 3 bases from J, with 10 bases between. The chain's CDR3 is CASSETDGDYGYTF. The CDR3 nucleotides are TGTGCCAGCAGTGAAACCGACGGGGACTATGGCTACACCTTC.

This chain connects TRBV28 to TRBJ1-1; D unresolved. The CDR3 runs to 13 residues. V lost 6 bases, J lost 1 base, and 9 bases lay in between. Germline V gives CDR1 MDHEN, CDR2 SYDVKM. The CDR3 spells CASRATENTEAFF. In DNA, the CDR3 is TGTGCCAGCAGAGCTACAGAGAACACTGAAGCTTTCTTT.

This clone was seen just once. V usage is TRBV5-6 and J usage is TRBJ2-7; 7 nucleotides line up with TRBD2. Germline loops: CDR1 SGHDT, CDR2 YYEEEE. This CDR3 is built from 14 residues. The V segment lost 2 bases and the J segment 5 bases; nucleotides outside the gene matches: 7. The CDR3 region is CASSFLGREDEQYF. The CDR3 nucleotides are TGTGCCAGCAGCTTCTTGGGGAGGGAAGACGAGCAGTACTTC.

This clone was seen just once. Other nucleotide sequences from this sample produce the same CDR3. The chain carries TRBV7-9 and TRBJ2-2; 10 bases are shared with TRBD2. This CDR3 comprises 15 residues. The V and J ends lost 2 bases and 3 bases, in that order; junction bases with no gene match: 0. Germline V gene sequence: CDR1 SEHNR, CDR2 FQNEAQ (reference sequence). In DNA, the CDR3 is TGTGCCAGCAGCTTACTAGCGGGAGACACCGGGGAGCTGTTTTTT. Encoded protein: CASSLLAGDTGELFF. Full variable domain (rest looked up from reference TRBV7-9 and TRBJ2-2): DTGVSQNPRHKITKRGQNVTFRCDPISEHNRLYWYRQTLGQGPEFLTYFQNEAQLEKSRLLSDRFSAERPKGSFSTLEIQRTEQGDSAMYLCASSLLAGDTGELFFGEGSRLTVL.

This rearrangement joins TRBV5-4 to TRBJ2-3; D not certain. This CDR3 is 13 amino acids long. V was clipped by 2 bases and J by 2 bases, with 6 bases between them. The V gene's germline CDR1 is SGHNT and CDR2 YYREEE (reference sequence). CDR3 sequence: CASSFPNTDTQYF. CDR3 bases: TGTGCCAGCAGCTTTCCCAACACAGATACGCAGTATTTT. The full variable domain, completed using reference TRBV5-4 and TRBJ2-3, is ETGVTQSPTHLIKTRGQQVTLRCSSQSGHNTVSWYQQALGQGPQFIFQYYREEENGRGNFPPRFSGLQFPNYSSELNVNALELDDSALYLCASSFPNTDTQYFGPGTRLTVL.

The chain employs TRBV6-5 and TRBJ1-1; D is possibly TRBD1 (5 bases). The length of the CDR3 is 13 residues. The V gene lost 6 bases and the J gene lost 4 bases, with 12 bases spanning the gap. Germline V gene sequence: CDR1 MNHEY, CDR2 SVGAGI. The DNA for the CDR3 is TGTGCCAGCAGCGCTTCGGGGGGCACTGAAGCTTTCTTT. It encodes CASSASGGTEAFF.

The chain couples TRBV9 to TRBJ1-2; TRBD1 matches at 9 bases. Germline CDR1 is SGDLS and CDR2 is YYNGEE. V lost 0 bases to trimming and J lost 2 bases; unmatched junction nucleotides: 2. This CDR3 region has 15 residues. CDR3 nucleotides: TGTGCCAGCAGCGTAGACAGGGGGCAAAACTATGGCTACACCTTC. It codes for CASSVDRGQNYGYTF.

The chain couples TRBV9 to TRBJ2-5; 10 nucleotides agree with TRBD2. Trimming took 4 bases from V and 2 from J; bases not matched to a gene: 8. The CDR3 has 16 residues. Looked up from germline, CDR1 is SGDLS and CDR2 is YYNGEE. CDR3 sequence (DNA): TGTGCCAGCAGCTCCCGGACTAGCGGATCTCAAGAGACCCAGTACTTC. Translated, it gives CASSSRTSGSQETQYF.

The chain employs TRBV7-3 and TRBJ2-1, with D hard to call. V was cut by 5 bases and J by 9 bases, with 14 bases left in between. The CDR3 contains 13 residues. The germline V gene encodes CDR1 SGHTA and CDR2 FQGTGA. The CDR3: CASSSTSYREQFF. The CDR3 bases are TGTGCCAGCAGCAGCACTTCCTATCGTGAGCAGTTCTTC.

The chain has TRBV6-1 and TRBJ1-3; D is possibly TRBD1 (6 bases). Germline V gene data show CDR1 as MNHNS and CDR2 as SASEGT. V was trimmed by 3 bases and J by 8 bases, leaving 11 bases between them. The CDR3 runs 13 residues. In DNA form, the CDR3 reads TGTGCCAGCAGTGACAGGGGACGAGACACCATATATTTT. It codes for CASSDRGRDTIYF.

The rearrangement links TRBV30 to TRBJ2-4, with D hard to call. CDR3 size: 13 residues. Germline CDR1 GTSNPN, CDR2 SVGIG (reference sequence). The V end lost 2 bases, the J end lost 0 bases, and 5 bases lay between the germline ends. DNA of the CDR3: TGTGCCTGGAGTCTACTAGCCAAAAACATTCAGTACTTC. Its translation: CAWSLLAKNIQYF.

The chain has TRBV5-4 and TRBJ2-1; no clear D. Trimming took off 0 bases at V and 7 bases at J, with 11 bases between the two ends. Germline lookup yields CDR1 SGHNT and CDR2 YYREEE (reference sequence). The CDR3 extends over 14 amino acids. CDR3 in amino acids: CASSLEIPGNEQFF. In DNA, the CDR3 is TGTGCCAGCAGCTTGGAGATCCCCGGGAATGAGCAGTTCTTC.

The chain recombines TRBV5-1 with TRBJ2-5; 7 bases line up with TRBD1. The CDR3 totals 16 residues. Germline V lookup: CDR1 SGHRS, CDR2 YFSETQ. Unmatched junction bases numbered 11, after V lost 4 bases and J lost 2 bases. In DNA, the CDR3 is TGCGCCAGCAGCCTAGGGGGACAGCCGTTACAAGAGACCCAGTACTTC. Translating it yields CASSLGGQPLQETQYF. Combining the CDR3 with reference TRBV5-1 and TRBJ2-5 gives the whole variable domain KAGVTQTPRYLIKTRGQQVTLSCSPISGHRSVSWYQQTPGQGLQFLFEYFSETQRNKGNFPGRFSGRQFSNSRSEMNVSTLELGDSALYLCASSLGGQPLQETQYFGPGTRLLVL.

This clone was observed a single time. The chain is built from TRBV20-1 and TRBJ1-4; no clear D gene. CDR1 and CDR2 from the germline V gene are DFQATT and SNEGSKA (reference sequence). V shed 4 bases and J shed 7 bases, with 7 bases lying between them. The CDR3 covers 11 residues. The CDR3 nucleotides read TGCAGTGCTATACACCCTGAAAAACTGTTTTTT. This gives the protein CSAIHPEKLFF.

V and J are TRBV5-4 and TRBJ2-1, with 13 bases fitting TRBD2. The CDR3 length is 16 residues. The V segment lost 2 bases and the J segment 5 bases; nucleotides outside the gene matches: 4. Per germline, CDR1 SGHNT and CDR2 YYREEE (reference sequence). The CDR3 here is CASSLSGTSGNNEQFF. The CDR3 nucleotides are TGTGCCAGCAGCTTATCCGGGACTAGCGGGAACAATGAGCAGTTCTTC. Filled out from reference TRBV5-4 and TRBJ2-1, the complete variable domain reads ETGVTQSPTHLIKTRGQQVTLRCSSQSGHNTVSWYQQALGQGPQFIFQYYREEENGRGNFPPRFSGLQFPNYSSELNVNALELDDSALYLCASSLSGTSGNNEQFFGPGTRLTVL.

This sequence joins TRBV9 and TRBJ2-1; 9 nucleotides align to TRBD1. J was trimmed by 8 bases and V by 4 bases; bases with no gene match: 7. This CDR3 comprises 14 residues. Looked up from germline, CDR1 is SGDLS and CDR2 is YYNGEE. The CDR3 DNA reads TGTGCCAGCAGCCGGGACAGGGAAATGGATGAGCAGTTCTTC. Translating gives CASSRDREMDEQFF.

The V call is TRBV15, the J call TRBJ2-3; 8 nucleotides agree with TRBD2. Germline V gives CDR1 LNHNV, CDR2 YYDKDF (reference sequence). This CDR3 is 16 amino acids long. V lost 0 bases and J lost 5; bases outside the gene matches: 7. This chain's CDR3 is CATSRDPGGRRDTQYF. The CDR3 nucleotides are TGTGCCACCAGCAGAGATCCGGGCGGGAGGAGAGATACGCAGTATTTT.

This chain links TRBV25-1 with TRBJ1-4; weak D call: TRBD1 (5 bases). CDR3 size: 15 residues. The germline V gene encodes CDR1 MGHDK and CDR2 SYGVNS. Between the trimmed V and J ends, which lost 4 bases and 3 bases, there was a span of 12 bases. In nucleotides, the CDR3 is TGTGCCAGCAGTGCATTTCAGGGCCCTAATGAAAAACTGTTTTTT. Its protein product is CASSAFQGPNEKLFF.

The rearrangement links TRBV11-1 to TRBJ2-2, with D possibly matching TRBD1 (6 bases). The CDR3 covers 15 residues. Germline V gene data show CDR1 as SGHAT and CDR2 as FQDESV (reference sequence). With 6 bases removed from V and 1 base from J, the gap between germline ends came to 12 bases. Here the CDR3 reads CASSQQGQNTGELFF. In DNA, the CDR3 is TGTGCCAGCAGTCAACAGGGACAGAACACCGGGGAGCTGTTTTTT.

The chain carries TRBV10-2 and TRBJ2-5; 13 nucleotides line up with TRBD2. Germline V gene sequence: CDR1 WSHSY, CDR2 SAAADI. The CDR3 is 16 residues long. V gave up 5 bases and J gave up 4 bases; unmatched junction bases: 7. The CDR3, as DNA: TGCGCCAGCAGTCCTGGACTAGCGGGAGCATCAGAGACCCAGTACTTC. Encoded protein: CASSPGLAGASETQYF.

The genes are TRBV27 and TRBJ2-3; TRBD2 aligns across 10 bases. Trimming at V came to 0 bases and at J to 4 bases, leaving 4 bases not matched to a gene. This CDR3 region has 16 residues. Germline V lookup: CDR1 MNHEY, CDR2 SMNVEV (reference sequence). In nucleotides, the CDR3 is TGTGCCAGCAGTTTATCGGGGACTAGCGCCGCAGATACGCAGTATTTT. Translating it yields CASSLSGTSAADTQYF.